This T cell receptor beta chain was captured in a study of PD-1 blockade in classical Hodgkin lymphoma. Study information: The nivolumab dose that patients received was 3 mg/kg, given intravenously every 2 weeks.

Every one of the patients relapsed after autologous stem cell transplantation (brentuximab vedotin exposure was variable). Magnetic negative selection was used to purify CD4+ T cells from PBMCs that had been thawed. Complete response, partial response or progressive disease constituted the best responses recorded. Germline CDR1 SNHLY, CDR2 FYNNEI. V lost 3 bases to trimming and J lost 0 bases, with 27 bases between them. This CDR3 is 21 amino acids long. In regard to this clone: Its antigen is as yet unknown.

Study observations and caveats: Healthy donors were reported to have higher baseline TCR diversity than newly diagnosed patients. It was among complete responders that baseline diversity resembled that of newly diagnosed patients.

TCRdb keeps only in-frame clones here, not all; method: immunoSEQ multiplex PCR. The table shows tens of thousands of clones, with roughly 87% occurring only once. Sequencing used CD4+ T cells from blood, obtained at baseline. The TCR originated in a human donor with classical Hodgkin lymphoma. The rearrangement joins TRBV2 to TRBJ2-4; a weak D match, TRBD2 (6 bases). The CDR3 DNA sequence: TGTGCCAGCAGTGAGGAGGGGCCTAGTCCGATGCGCGCCATAGCCAAAAACATTCAGTACTTC. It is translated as CASSEEGPSPMRAIAKNIQYF.